This T cell receptor beta chain originates from a study of T cell responses to AZD1222 COVID-19 vaccine. The method was immunoSEQ multiplex PCR; TCRdb's version includes in-frame clones alone and lacks a portion of them. Of about 150,000 clones in the sample, about 90% were seen once. There are 22 residues in the CDR3. The V end lost 6 bases, the J end lost 4 bases, and 39 bases lay between the germline ends. CDR1 and CDR2 (germline): LNHDA, SQIVND (reference sequence). This receptor was taken from an adult who received the AZD1222 COVID-19 vaccine. This rearrangement joins TRBV19 to TRBJ1-1; possibly TRBD1 for D (6 bases). The source material was peripheral blood, sampled 28 days after the second AZD1222 dose. The CDR3: CASSPTHSVEPFRRGARTEAFF. The CDR3 bases are TGTGCCAGTAGCCCTACTCACTCGGTGGAGCCCTTTCGACGGGGGGCACGCACTGAAGCTTTCTTT. Drawing the rest from reference TRBV19 and TRBJ1-1, the complete variable domain is DGGITQSPKYLFRKEGQNVTLSCEQNLNHDAMYWYRQDPGQGLRLIYYSQIVNDFQKGDIAEGYSVSREKKESFPLTVTSAQKNPTAFYLCASSPTHSVEPFRRGARTEAFFGQGTRLTVV.